These 10 T cell receptor beta chains were all obtained from the same sample, sequenced in a study of T cell repertoires in cytomegalovirus infection. Their antigen targets remain unknown. TCRdb passed the reads through MiXCR, listing each CDR3 protein once. The profile shows under 500,000 distinct CDR3 sequences, roughly 42% of them singletons. The source was cultured PBMCs, collected from culture after CMV antigen stimulation. The receptors stem from a human donor in good health (CMV status not recorded). Some clones in this sample may be carry-over from other donors' samples.

The chain has TRBV20-1 and TRBJ2-3, with D tentatively TRBD2 (5 bases). There are 12 residues in the CDR3. Trimming took off 4 bases at V and 6 bases at J, with 11 bases between the two ends. Per germline, CDR1 DFQATT and CDR2 SNEGSKA (reference sequence). This CDR3 is CSANGDGDTQYF. The CDR3 DNA is TGCAGTGCTAACGGGGATGGGGATACGCAGTATTTT.

As regards this clonotype: A much bigger clone sits one base away, suggesting this may be a read error. The chain employs TRBV7-2 and TRBJ1-2; weak D call: TRBD1 (6 bases). The V end lost 1 base, the J end lost 8 bases, and 14 bases lay between the germline ends. CDR3 length equals 14 residues. CDR1 is SGHTA, CDR2 FQGNSA, per germline. CDR3: CASSLGGQQMGYTF. DNA of the CDR3: TGTGCCAGCAGCTTAGGCGGACAGCAGATGGGCTACACCTTC.

The rearrangement links TRBV5-1 to TRBJ2-3; tentatively, D is TRBD2 (6 bases). Trimming pared 3 bases from V and 2 bases from J, leaving 16 bases between. Per the germline V gene, CDR1 is SGHRS and CDR2 is YFSETQ. This CDR3 spans 16 amino acids. The CDR3 reads CASSSGGPWDTDTQYF. CDR3 bases: TGCGCCAGCAGCTCTGGAGGGCCCTGGGACACAGATACGCAGTATTTT.

A few counts support this clonotype. The chain employs TRBV14 and TRBJ2-3; no reliable D call. Germline CDR1 reads SGHDN; CDR2 reads FVKESK. Trimming took off 0 bases at V and 8 bases at J, with 3 bases between the two ends. This CDR3 contains 11 residues. The CDR3: CASSQEGTQYF. In nucleotides, the CDR3 is TGTGCCAGCAGCCAAGAGGGTACGCAGTATTTT.

A few counts support this clonotype. The gene calls are TRBV7-9 and TRBJ2-5; TRBD2 aligns across 8 bases. This CDR3 has 15 amino acids. Losses at the gene ends were 2 bases for V and 1 base for J; bases not matched to a gene: 3. Germline V gene data show CDR1 as SEHNR and CDR2 as FQNEAQ (reference sequence). CDR3 in amino acids: CASSLSGTSQETQYF. DNA of the CDR3: TGTGCCAGCAGCTTATCCGGGACTAGCCAAGAGACCCAGTACTTC.

The V call is TRBV15, the J call TRBJ2-7, with 9 bases matching TRBD2. This CDR3 has 16 amino acids. Per the germline V gene, CDR1 is LNHNV and CDR2 is YYDKDF (reference sequence). Trimming at V came to 4 bases and at J to 1 base, leaving 8 bases not matched to a gene. The CDR3 DNA sequence: TGTGCCACCAGCAACGAAGAGACTAGCGGTTCCTACGAGCAGTACTTC. This gives the protein CATSNEETSGSYEQYF.

This clonotype was recorded a few times. The chain joins TRBV2 to TRBJ2-1; no definite D call. The germline V gene encodes CDR1 SNHLY and CDR2 FYNNEI. V was pared by 0 bases and J by 9 bases, with 9 bases between. The CDR3 loop spans 13 amino acids. This CDR3 reads CASSEAILFEQFF. DNA for the CDR3: TGTGCCAGCAGTGAAGCAATACTTTTTGAGCAGTTCTTC.

This clonotype turned up a few times. The chain has TRBV7-2 and TRBJ2-7, with TRBD2 matching over 16 bases. Germline V lookup: CDR1 SGHTA, CDR2 FQGNSA. The J segment lost 6 bases and the V segment lost 5 bases, leaving 7 bases of the junction unmatched. CDR3 length: 16 amino acids. The CDR3 sequence is CASSKGLAGGPGEQYF. The CDR3 bases are TGTGCCAGCAGCAAGGGACTAGCGGGAGGGCCGGGCGAGCAGTACTTC.

The rearrangement links TRBV20-1 to TRBJ1-2; TRBD1 agrees at 7 bases. With 8 bases clipped from V and 5 bases from J, the junction kept 2 bases outside the gene matches. From germline, CDR1 is DFQATT and CDR2 SNEGSKA (reference sequence). This CDR3 has 10 residues. The CDR3 DNA reads TGCAGTTCGACAGGGTATGGCTACACCTTC. Residues: CSSTGYGYTF.

This sequence joins TRBV7-8 and TRBJ2-2, with 7 positions matching TRBD1. The CDR3 consists of 14 residues. Germline V CDR1 and CDR2: SGHVS, FQNEAQ. The CDR3 protein is CSISGQPNTGELFF. The CDR3 nucleotides are TGTTCTATATCGGGACAGCCAAACACCGGGGAGCTGTTTTTT.